What follows is one T cell receptor beta chain and its context. Its antigen is not yet known. Per-nucleotide qualities are absent, and no much larger clonotype sits a single base away. The library was generated by the immunoSEQ multiplex PCR assay. TCRdb took over this immuneACCESS table, retaining in-frame rearrangements with V and J assigned. Such tables are incomplete; in checked studies, under half of the missing clones stem from an unresolved V gene, and the remainder is unexplained. The sample table holds around 110,000 clones, of which roughly 92% were seen once. Approximately 2.5% of the sample goes to the ten largest clones. The sample is drawn from a study of control samples from healthy donors and cancer patients (dated by TCRdb to 2018 to 2020). This sequence originates from a man aged 25-40 years in good health. Input material: blood.

The CDR3 region has the sequence CASSELSGNTIYF. In nucleotides, the sequence is TGCGCCAGCAGTGAACTCTCTGGAAACACCATATATTTT. Here the chain combines TRBV5-1 and TRBJ1-3; the D gene cannot be named for sure. V was cut back by 5 bases and J by 0 bases, leaving a gap of 6 bases between them. Counted from cysteine to phenylalanine, this CDR3 has 13 amino acids. Of all the DNA, just the CDR3 is kept, 39 bases in frame from base 1. Via the germline V gene, CDR1 is SGHRS and CDR2 YFSETQ.